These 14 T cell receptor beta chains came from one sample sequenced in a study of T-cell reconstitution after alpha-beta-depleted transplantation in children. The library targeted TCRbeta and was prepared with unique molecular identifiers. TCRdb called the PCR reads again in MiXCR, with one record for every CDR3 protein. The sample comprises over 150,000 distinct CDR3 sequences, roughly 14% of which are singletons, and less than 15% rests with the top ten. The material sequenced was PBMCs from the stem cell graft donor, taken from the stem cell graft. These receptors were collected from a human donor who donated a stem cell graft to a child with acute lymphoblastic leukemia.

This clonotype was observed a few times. The CDR3 DNA is TGTGCCATCAGTGAGTCCCGACAGCAAAAGGTGTACGAGCAGTACTTC. It yields the protein CAISESRQQKVYEQYF. The J gene is TRBJ2-7, the V gene TRBV10-3; perhaps TRBD1 as D (5 bases). Germline V gene data show CDR1 as ENHRY and CDR2 as SYGVKD. Trimming pared 0 bases from V and 4 bases from J, leaving 16 bases between. This CDR3 has 16 amino acids.

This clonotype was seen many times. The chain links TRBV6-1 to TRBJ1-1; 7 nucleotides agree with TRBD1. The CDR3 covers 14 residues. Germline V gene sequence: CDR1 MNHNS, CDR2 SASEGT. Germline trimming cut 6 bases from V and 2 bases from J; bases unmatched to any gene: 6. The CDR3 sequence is CASRRTGVNTEAFF. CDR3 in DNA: TGTGCCAGCAGACGCACAGGGGTTAACACTGAAGCTTTCTTT.

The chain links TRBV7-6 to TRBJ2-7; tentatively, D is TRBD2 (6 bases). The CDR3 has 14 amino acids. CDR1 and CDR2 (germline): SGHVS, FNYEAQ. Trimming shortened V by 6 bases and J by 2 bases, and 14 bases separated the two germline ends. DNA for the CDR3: TGTGCCAGCAGTTTTAGCGGAAATACCTACGAGCAGTACTTC. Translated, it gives CASSFSGNTYEQYF.

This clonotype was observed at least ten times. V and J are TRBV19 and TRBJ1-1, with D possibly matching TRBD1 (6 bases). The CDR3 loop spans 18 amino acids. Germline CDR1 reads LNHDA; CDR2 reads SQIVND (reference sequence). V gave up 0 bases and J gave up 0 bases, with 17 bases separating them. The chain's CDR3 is CASSIDSEGWTVNTEAFF. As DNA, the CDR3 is TGTGCCAGTAGTATAGATAGCGAAGGGTGGACAGTGAACACTGAAGCTTTCTTT.

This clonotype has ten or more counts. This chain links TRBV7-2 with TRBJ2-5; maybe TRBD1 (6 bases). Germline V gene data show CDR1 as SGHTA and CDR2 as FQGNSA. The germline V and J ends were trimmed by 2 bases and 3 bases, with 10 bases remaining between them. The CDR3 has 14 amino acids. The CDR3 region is CASSLSPGEETQYF. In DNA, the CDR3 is TGTGCCAGCAGCTTATCGCCAGGGGAAGAGACCCAGTACTTC.

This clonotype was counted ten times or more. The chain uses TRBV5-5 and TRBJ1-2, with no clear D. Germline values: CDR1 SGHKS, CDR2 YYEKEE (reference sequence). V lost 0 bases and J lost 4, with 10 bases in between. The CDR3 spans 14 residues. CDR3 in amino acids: CASSLEDSLYGYTF. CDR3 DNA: TGTGCCAGCAGCTTGGAAGACTCTCTCTATGGCTACACCTTC.

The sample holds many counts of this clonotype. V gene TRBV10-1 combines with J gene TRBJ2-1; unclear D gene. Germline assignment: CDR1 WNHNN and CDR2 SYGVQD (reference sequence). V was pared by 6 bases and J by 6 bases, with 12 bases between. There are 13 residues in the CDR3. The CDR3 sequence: CASSIPGGNEQFF. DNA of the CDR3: TGCGCCAGCAGCATCCCGGGCGGCAATGAGCAGTTCTTC.

CDR3 loop: CASSVGLAGERTQYF. CDR3 nucleotides: TGCGCCAGCAGCGTGGGACTAGCGGGAGAAAGAACGCAGTATTTT. This chain connects TRBV5-1 to TRBJ2-3, with TRBD2 identical over 14 bases. The germline V gene encodes CDR1 SGHRS and CDR2 YFSETQ. This CDR3 spans 15 amino acids. J gave up 9 bases and V 4 bases, and 7 bases lay outside the gene matches. Full variable domain (missing parts from reference TRBV5-1 and TRBJ2-3): KAGVTQTPRYLIKTRGQQVTLSCSPISGHRSVSWYQQTPGQGLQFLFEYFSETQRNKGNFPGRFSGRQFSNSRSEMNVSTLELGDSALYLCASSVGLAGERTQYFGPGTRLTVL.

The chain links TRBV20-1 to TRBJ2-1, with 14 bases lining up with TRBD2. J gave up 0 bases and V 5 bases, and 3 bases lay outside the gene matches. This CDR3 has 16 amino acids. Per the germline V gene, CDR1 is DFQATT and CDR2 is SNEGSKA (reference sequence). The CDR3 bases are TGCAGTGCTCGGACTAGCGGGGGGAGCTCCTACAATGAGCAGTTCTTC. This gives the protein CSARTSGGSSYNEQFF.

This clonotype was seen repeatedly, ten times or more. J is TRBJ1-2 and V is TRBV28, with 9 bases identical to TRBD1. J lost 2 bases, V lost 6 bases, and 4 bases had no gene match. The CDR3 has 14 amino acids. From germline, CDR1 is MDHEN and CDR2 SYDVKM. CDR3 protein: CASRVDRGNYGYTF. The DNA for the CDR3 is TGTGCCAGCAGGGTGGACAGGGGAAACTATGGCTACACCTTC.

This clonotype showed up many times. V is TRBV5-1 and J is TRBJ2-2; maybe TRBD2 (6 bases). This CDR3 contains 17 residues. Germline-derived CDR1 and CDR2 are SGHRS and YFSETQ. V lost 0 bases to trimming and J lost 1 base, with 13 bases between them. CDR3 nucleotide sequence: TGCGCCAGCAGCTTGGTACCGAGCGGGCTGAACACCGGGGAGCTGTTTTTT. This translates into CASSLVPSGLNTGELFF.

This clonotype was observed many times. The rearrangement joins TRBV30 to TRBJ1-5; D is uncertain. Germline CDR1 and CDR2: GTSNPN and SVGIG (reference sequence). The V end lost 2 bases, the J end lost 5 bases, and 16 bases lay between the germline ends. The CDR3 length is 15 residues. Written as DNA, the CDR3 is TGTGCCTGGAGTTTCCGAGGAGCCGACTATCAGCCCCAGCATTTT. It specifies CAWSFRGADYQPQHF.

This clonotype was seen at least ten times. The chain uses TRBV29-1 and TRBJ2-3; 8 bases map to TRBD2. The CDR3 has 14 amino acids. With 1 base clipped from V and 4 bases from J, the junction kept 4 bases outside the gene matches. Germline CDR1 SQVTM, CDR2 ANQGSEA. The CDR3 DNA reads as TGCAGCGTTGAAGCCGGGAGGGGCCCAGATACGCAGTATTTT. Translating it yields CSVEAGRGPDTQYF.

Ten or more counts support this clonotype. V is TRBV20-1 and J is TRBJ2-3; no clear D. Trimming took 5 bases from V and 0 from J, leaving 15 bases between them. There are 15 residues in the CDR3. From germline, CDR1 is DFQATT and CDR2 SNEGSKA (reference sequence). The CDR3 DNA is TGCAGTGCTTCCAGCCTAGAACAAAGCACAGATACGCAGTATTTT. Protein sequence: CSASSLEQSTDTQYF.